This T cell receptor beta chain emerged from a study of T cell responses to AZD1222 COVID-19 vaccine. Study observations and caveats: White British people made up most donors, females outnumbered males, and clonal diversity was possibly underestimated. Baseline seropositivity characterized only a handful of AZD1222 recipients. CD4 TCRs linked to vaccination spanned spike, dominating at 160-218 and 743-854. Nearly half of spike-specific TCRs reportedly go after variant regions that carry no mutations.

On this clone itself: Its antigen is still unknown.

Sequencing used immunoSEQ multiplex PCR; TCRdb keeps in-frame clones, though not all of them. The sample records about 120,000 clones, roughly 90% being singletons. The CDR3 has 13 amino acids. V lost 3 bases, J lost 6 bases, and 8 bases lay in between. The J gene is TRBJ2-2, the V gene TRBV12-3 or TRBV12-4; D unresolved. The origin of this receptor is an adult who received the MenACWY meningococcal vaccine as a control. Sequenced material: peripheral blood, taken 28 days after the second dose of the MenACWY control vaccine. The DNA of the CDR3 is TGTGCCAGCAGTTTCCAGCGTCCCGGGGAGCTGTTTTTT. Residues: CASSFQRPGELFF.